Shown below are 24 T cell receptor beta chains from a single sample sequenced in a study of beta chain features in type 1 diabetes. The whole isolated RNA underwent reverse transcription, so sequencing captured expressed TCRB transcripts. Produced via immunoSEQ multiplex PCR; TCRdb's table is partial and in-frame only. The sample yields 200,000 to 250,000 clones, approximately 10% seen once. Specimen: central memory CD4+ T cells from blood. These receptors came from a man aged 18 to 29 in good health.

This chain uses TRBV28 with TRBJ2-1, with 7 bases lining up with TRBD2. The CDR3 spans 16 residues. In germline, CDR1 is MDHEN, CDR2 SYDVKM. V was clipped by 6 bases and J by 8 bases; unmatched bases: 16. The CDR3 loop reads CASSSQSGTGSYEQFF. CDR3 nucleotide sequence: TGTGCCAGCAGCTCCCAGAGCGGGACTGGATCATATGAGCAGTTCTTC. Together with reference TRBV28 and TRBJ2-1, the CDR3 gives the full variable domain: DVKVTQSSRYLVKRTGEKVFLECVQDMDHENMFWYRQDPGLGLRLIYFSYDVKMKEKGDIPEGYSVSREKKERFSLILESASTNQTSMYLCASSSQSGTGSYEQFFGPGTRLTVL.

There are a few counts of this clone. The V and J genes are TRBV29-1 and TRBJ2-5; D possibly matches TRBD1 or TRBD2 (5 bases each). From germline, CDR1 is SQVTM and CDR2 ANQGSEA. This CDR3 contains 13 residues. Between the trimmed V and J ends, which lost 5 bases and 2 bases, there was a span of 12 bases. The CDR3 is CSVNPWGQETQYF. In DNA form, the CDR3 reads TGCAGCGTTAACCCTTGGGGGCAAGAGACCCAGTACTTC.

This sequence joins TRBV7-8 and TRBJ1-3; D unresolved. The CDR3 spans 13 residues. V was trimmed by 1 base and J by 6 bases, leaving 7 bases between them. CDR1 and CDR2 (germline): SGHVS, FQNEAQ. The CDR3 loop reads CASSLGQANTIYF. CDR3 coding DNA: TGTGCCAGCAGCTTAGGACAAGCAAACACCATATATTTT. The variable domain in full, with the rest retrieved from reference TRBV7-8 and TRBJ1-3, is GAGVSQSPRYKVAKRGQDVALRCDPISGHVSLFWYQQALGQGPEFLTYFQNEAQLDKSGLPSDRFFAERPEGSVSTLKIQRTQQEDSAVYLCASSLGQANTIYFGEGSWLTVV.

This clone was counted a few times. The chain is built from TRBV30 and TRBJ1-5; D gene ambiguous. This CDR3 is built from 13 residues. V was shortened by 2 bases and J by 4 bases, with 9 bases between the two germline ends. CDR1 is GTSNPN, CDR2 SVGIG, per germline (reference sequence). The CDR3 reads CAWSYGENQPQHF. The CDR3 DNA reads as TGTGCCTGGAGTTATGGAGAAAATCAGCCCCAGCATTTT.

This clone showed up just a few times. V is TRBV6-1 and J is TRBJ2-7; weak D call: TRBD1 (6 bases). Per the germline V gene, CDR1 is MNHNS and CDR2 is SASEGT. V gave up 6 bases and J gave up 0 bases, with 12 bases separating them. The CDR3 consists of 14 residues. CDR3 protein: CASRKSGDSYEQYF. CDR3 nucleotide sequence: TGTGCCAGCAGGAAGTCAGGGGACTCCTACGAGCAGTACTTC.

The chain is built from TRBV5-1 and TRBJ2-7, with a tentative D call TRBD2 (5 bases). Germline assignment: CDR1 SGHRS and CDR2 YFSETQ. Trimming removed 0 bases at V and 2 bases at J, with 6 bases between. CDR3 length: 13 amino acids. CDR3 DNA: TGCGCCAGCAGCTTGGAGGGAGCCTACGAGCAGTACTTC. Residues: CASSLEGAYEQYF.

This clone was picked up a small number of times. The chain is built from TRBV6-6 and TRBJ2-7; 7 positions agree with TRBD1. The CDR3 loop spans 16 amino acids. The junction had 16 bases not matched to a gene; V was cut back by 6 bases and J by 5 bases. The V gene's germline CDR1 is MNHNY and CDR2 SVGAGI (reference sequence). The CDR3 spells CASSRDRDSYVDEQYF. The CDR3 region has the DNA TGTGCCAGCAGCCGGGACAGAGACTCCTACGTTGACGAGCAGTACTTC.

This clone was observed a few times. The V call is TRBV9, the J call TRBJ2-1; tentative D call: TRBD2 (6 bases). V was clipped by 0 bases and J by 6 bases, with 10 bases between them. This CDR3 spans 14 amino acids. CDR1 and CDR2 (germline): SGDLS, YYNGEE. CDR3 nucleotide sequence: TGTGCCAGCAGCGTAGTTGGTAGCGGCAATGAGCAGTTCTTC. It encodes CASSVVGSGNEQFF.

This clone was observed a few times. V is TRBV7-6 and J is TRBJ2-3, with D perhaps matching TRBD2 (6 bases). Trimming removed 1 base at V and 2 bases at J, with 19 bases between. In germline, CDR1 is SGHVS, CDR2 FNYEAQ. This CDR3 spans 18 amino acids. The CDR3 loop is CASSLEARGSFYTDTQYF. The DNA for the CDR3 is TGTGCCAGCAGCTTAGAGGCTCGGGGGTCATTTTACACAGATACGCAGTATTTT.

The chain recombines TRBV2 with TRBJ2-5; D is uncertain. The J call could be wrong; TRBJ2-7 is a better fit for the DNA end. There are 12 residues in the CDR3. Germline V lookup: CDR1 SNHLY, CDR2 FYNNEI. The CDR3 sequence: CASSYPAYEQYF. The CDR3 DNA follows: TGTGCCAGCAGCTACCCAGCCTACGAGCAGTACTTC.

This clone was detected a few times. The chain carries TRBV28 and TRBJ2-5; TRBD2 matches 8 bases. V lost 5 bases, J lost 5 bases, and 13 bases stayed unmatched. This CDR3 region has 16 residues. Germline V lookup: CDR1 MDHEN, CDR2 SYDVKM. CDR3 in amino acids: CASSSPGTRGSETQYF. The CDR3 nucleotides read TGTGCCAGCAGTAGTCCCGGGACTAGGGGTTCGGAGACCCAGTACTTC.

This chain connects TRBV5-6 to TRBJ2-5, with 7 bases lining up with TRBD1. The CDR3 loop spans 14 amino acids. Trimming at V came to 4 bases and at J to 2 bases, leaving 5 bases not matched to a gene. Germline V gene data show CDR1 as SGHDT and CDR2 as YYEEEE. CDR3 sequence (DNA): TGTGCCAGCAGCCGCACAGGGGTTCAAGAGACCCAGTACTTC. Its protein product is CASSRTGVQETQYF.

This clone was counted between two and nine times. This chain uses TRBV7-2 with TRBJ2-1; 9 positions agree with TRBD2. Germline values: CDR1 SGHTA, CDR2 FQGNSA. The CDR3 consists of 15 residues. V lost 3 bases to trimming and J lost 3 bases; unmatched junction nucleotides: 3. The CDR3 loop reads CASSFQAGGYNEQFF. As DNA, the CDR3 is TGTGCCAGCAGCTTTCAAGCGGGAGGCTACAATGAGCAGTTCTTC. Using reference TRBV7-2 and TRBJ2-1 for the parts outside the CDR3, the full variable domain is GAGVSQSPSNKVTEKGKDVELRCDPISGHTALYWYRQSLGQGLEFLIYFQGNSAPDKSGLPSDRFSAERTGGSVSTLTIQRTQQEDSAVYLCASSFQAGGYNEQFFGPGTRLTVL.

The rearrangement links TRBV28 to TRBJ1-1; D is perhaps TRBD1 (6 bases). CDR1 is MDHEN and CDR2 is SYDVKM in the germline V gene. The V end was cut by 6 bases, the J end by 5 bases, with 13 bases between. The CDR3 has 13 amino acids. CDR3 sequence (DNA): TGTGCCAGCAGCACAGGGATGCGGACTGAAGCTTTCTTT. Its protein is CASSTGMRTEAFF.

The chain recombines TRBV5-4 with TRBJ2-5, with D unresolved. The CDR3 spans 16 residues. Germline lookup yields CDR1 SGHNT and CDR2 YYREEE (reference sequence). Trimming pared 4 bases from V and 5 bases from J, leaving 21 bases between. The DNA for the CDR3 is TGTGCCAGCAGCGTAGATACCACCTCCGTAGTCGAGACCCAGTACTTC. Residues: CASSVDTTSVVETQYF. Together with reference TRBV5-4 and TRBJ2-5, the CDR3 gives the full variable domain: ETGVTQSPTHLIKTRGQQVTLRCSSQSGHNTVSWYQQALGQGPQFIFQYYREEENGRGNFPPRFSGLQFPNYSSELNVNALELDDSALYLCASSVDTTSVVETQYFGPGTRLLVL.

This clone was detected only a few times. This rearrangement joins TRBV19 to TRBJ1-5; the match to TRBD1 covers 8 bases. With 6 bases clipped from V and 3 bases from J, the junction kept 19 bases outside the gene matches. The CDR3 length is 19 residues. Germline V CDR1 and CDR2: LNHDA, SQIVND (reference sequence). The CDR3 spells CASSDIGRGGQGSNQPQHF. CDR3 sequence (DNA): TGTGCCAGTAGCGACATTGGAAGGGGCGGACAGGGATCCAATCAGCCCCAGCATTTT.

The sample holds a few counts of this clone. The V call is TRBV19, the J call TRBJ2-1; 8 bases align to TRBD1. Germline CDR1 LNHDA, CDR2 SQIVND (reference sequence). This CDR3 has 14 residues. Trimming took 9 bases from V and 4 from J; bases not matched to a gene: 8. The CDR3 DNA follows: TGTGCCAGCCAAGCAGGGGGCGCGTACAATGAGCAGTTCTTC. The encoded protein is CASQAGGAYNEQFF.

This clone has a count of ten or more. The CDR3 protein is CASSPRPKGRGAKNIQYF. CDR3 sequence (DNA): TGTGCCAGCAGCCCACGGCCGAAGGGCCGGGGAGCCAAAAACATTCAGTACTTC. The chain links TRBV11-2 to TRBJ2-4; TRBD2 is a possible D gene (5 bases). The CDR3 totals 18 residues. Trimming removed 5 bases at V and 0 bases at J, with 20 bases between. Looked up from germline, CDR1 is SGHAT and CDR2 is FQNNGV.

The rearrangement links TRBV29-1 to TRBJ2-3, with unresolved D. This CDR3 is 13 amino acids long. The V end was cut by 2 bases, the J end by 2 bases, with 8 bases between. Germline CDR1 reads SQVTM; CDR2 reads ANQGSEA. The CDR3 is CSVESATTDTQYF. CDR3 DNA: TGCAGCGTTGAATCAGCGACCACAGATACGCAGTATTTT.

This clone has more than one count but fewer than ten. This CDR3 is CASSDHRGEEAGQYF. For the CDR3, the DNA is TGTGCCAGCAGTGACCACAGGGGCGAGGAGGCCGGGCAGTACTTC. The rearrangement joins TRBV25-1 to TRBJ2-7; TRBD1 aligns across 7 bases. The CDR3 runs 15 residues. Germline V gene data show CDR1 as MGHDK and CDR2 as SYGVNS. V was pared by 3 bases and J by 9 bases, with 14 bases of the junction left unmatched.

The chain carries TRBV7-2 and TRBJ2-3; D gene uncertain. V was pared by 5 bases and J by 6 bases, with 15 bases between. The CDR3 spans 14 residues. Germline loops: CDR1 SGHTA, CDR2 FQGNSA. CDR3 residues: CASSPRVARDTQYF. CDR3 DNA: TGTGCCAGCAGCCCCCGGGTGGCCCGGGATACGCAGTATTTT.

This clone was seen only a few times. The CDR3 region is CAWGRSGAPTDTQYF. Here the CDR3 DNA reads TGTGCCTGGGGACGAAGCGGGGCCCCAACAGATACGCAGTATTTT. This chain uses TRBV30 with TRBJ2-3; 7 nucleotides agree with TRBD2. V lost 5 bases and J lost 3; bases outside the gene matches: 11. CDR1 is GTSNPN and CDR2 is SVGIG in the germline V gene (reference sequence). CDR3 length: 15 residues.

The CDR3, as DNA: TGTGCCAGCAGCTTAGAGCTAGCGCGAACCTACGAGCAGTACTTC. Protein sequence: CASSLELARTYEQYF. The chain links TRBV7-2 to TRBJ2-7, with D possibly matching TRBD2 (6 bases). CDR3 length: 15 residues. V lost 1 base to trimming and J lost 2 bases, with 12 bases between them. Looked up from germline, CDR1 is SGHTA and CDR2 is FQGNSA.

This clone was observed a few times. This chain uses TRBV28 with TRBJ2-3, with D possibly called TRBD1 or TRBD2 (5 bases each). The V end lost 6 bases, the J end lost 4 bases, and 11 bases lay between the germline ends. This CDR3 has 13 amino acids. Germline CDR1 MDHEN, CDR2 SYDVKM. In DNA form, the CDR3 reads TGTGCCAGCAGGGACTCAGGGCCAGATACGCAGTATTTT. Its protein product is CASRDSGPDTQYF. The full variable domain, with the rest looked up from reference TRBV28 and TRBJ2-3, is DVKVTQSSRYLVKRTGEKVFLECVQDMDHENMFWYRQDPGLGLRLIYFSYDVKMKEKGDIPEGYSVSREKKERFSLILESASTNQTSMYLCASRDSGPDTQYFGPGTRLTVL.